This T cell receptor beta chain is drawn from a study of OX40 agonist ivuxolimab in advanced cancers. Notes on the research overall: Ivuxolimab, which targeted the costimulatory receptor OX40 (CD134), was an agonistic, fully human IgG2 monoclonal antibody. Peripheral TCRbeta sequencing was intended to test whether TCR sequence diversity was altered and clonal T-cell expansion was caused by ivuxolimab. Of the roughly 50 dose-escalation patients, hepatocellular carcinoma was present in around 20, melanoma in approximately 15, renal cell carcinoma in 9 and head and neck cancer in 9. Intravenous ivuxolimab was administered to patients every 2 weeks at six dose levels: 0.01, 0.1, 0.3, 1.5, 3 and 10 mg/kg. Partial responses were achieved by three dose-escalation patients, of whom one had hepatocellular carcinoma and two had cutaneous melanoma. In the dose-escalation cohort, 65% to 85% of patients were male, and the mean age was approximately 60 years with a range of about 20 to 80. The paper reports the monotherapy dose-escalation portion (N of about 51 patients) of the phase I ivuxolimab trial. Patients were allowed to have had prior anti-PD-1, anti-PD-L1 or anti-CTLA-4 therapy, and around 37% of the dose-escalation patients had previously received checkpoint inhibitors. The study at large found these results: At doses of 0.1 to 3.0 mg/kg, clonal expansion of both CD4+ and CD8+ blood T cells was observed from baseline to week 6. On average, CD8+ T cells showed more expanded clones than CD4+ T cells after ivuxolimab. In the 0.1-3.0 mg/kg groups, partial responders had among the lowest normalized peripheral clonal expansion, particularly in CD8+ T cells. Which antigens the clonally expanded peripheral T cells were specific for was not determined. Low levels of normalized T-cell clonal expansion were also shown by some nonresponding patients.

The trial excluded patients who had a history of autoimmune disease or who were on systemic immunosuppression. Peripheral blood for TCR sequencing was collected from all dose cohorts at baseline, on cycle 4 day 1, and on cycle 7 day 1. The samples were taken from a phase I, first-in-human, multicenter, open-label dose-escalation trial of ivuxolimab. The trial enrolled adults with locally advanced or metastatic head and neck squamous cell, hepatocellular, melanoma or renal cell carcinoma. CD4+ and CD8+ T cells were sorted separately from peripheral blood before TCR sequencing. Looking up the germline V gene (reference sequence) yields CDR1 GTSNPN and CDR2 SVGIG. V lost 4 bases and J lost 6 bases; the stretch between them is 15 bases long. Taken from cysteine to phenylalanine, the CDR3 has 13 residues. The sequence is cut down to CDR3 DNA, 39 bases in frame from base 1. Remarks on this clone: What antigen it recognizes has not been identified. Base qualities are not at hand, and no much larger clone is one base apart.

For sequencing of the TCRbeta CDR3 region, genomic DNA was extracted from the sorted cells. The immunoSEQ Assay was used for sequencing of TCRbeta CDR3 regions. The immuneACCESS repertoire file appears here via TCRdb, limited to in-frame rearrangements. These files lack a portion of the clones; in checked studies, under half of the deficit traces to unresolved V genes, and the cause of the others is not known. In all, the sample holds roughly 49,000 clones, and 88% of those were seen once. Less than 3.5% of the sample is in the top ten clones. The TCR sequence derives from an adult with an advanced solid tumor such as melanoma, head and neck, liver or kidney cancer. The chain is made from TRBV30 and TRBJ1-2; the D gene assignment is ambiguous. The specimen was CD4+ or CD8+ T cells sorted from blood, collected in a trial of the OX40 agonist ivuxolimab. The nucleotide sequence reads as follows: TGTGCCTGGACCCGGGAGCCGCTCGATGGCTACACCTTC. It translates as CAWTREPLDGYTF. Outside the CDR3, residues come from the reference TRBV30 and TRBJ1-2 proteins, so the full variable domain is: SQTIHQWPATLVQPVGSPLSLECTVEGTSNPNLYWYRQAAGRGLQLLFYSVGIGQISSEVPQNLSASRPQDRQFILSSKKLLLSDSGFYLCAWTREPLDGYTFGSGTRLTVV.